These T cell receptor beta chains were read from a single sample in a study of shared clonotypes between healthy human individuals. TCRdb's table, derived via immunoSEQ multiplex PCR, lists solely in-frame clones and lacks some. The table lists roughly 1,000,000 clones, around 78% of them singletons. The sample consisted of memory CD4+ T cells from PBMCs. The source is a young man in good health. Some clones in this sample may be carry-over from other donors' samples. Both conserved end residues are part of each CDR3. A D gene is named only where the DNA matches it firmly. Only part of the rows carry a size: once, few, many, or a class if the clone is expanded.

cdr3_length clone_size d_call j_call v_call cdr3_aa cdr3_nt
15 few . TRBJ1-1 TRBV11-3 CASSKEGTLNTEAFF TGTGCCAGCAGCAAAGAGGGGACATTGAACACTGAAGCTTTCTTT
16 once TRBD1 TRBJ1-1 TRBV28 CASSTGQGSSNTEAFF TGTGCCAGCAGCACGGGACAGGGGAGTTCGAACACTGAAGCTTTCTTT
13 . . TRBJ2-6 TRBV6-5 CASRGQGANVLTF TGTGCCAGCAGGGGGCAAGGGGCCAACGTCCTGACTTTC
14 . . TRBJ2-1 TRBV10-3 CASRGGSSYNEQFF TGTGCCTCCAGGGGGGGAAGCTCCTACAATGAGCAGTTCTTC
15 . . TRBJ2-7 TRBV19 CASSIVAGTPNEQYF TGTGCCAGTAGTATAGTGGCAGGGACCCCGAACGAGCAGTACTTC
15 . TRBD1 TRBJ2-7 TRBV7-2 CASSLNRQGPYEQYF TGTGCCAGCAGCTTAAATAGACAGGGTCCCTACGAGCAGTACTTC
18 once . TRBJ1-2 TRBV7-9 CASSFWGIRQAVNYGYTF TGTGCCAGCAGCTTTTGGGGGATTAGACAGGCGGTTAACTATGGCTACACCTTC
14 . TRBD1 TRBJ1-1 TRBV2 CASRAQGARAEAFF TGTGCCAGCAGGGCCCAGGGGGCGCGGGCTGAAGCTTTCTTT
14 . TRBD1 TRBJ2-3 TRBV13 CASSLGQGVDTQYF TGTGCCAGCAGCTTAGGACAGGGGGTAGATACGCAGTATTTT
14 . . TRBJ2-2 TRBV7-3 CASSFGGLSGELFF TGTGCCAGCAGCTTTGGGGGTCTGTCCGGGGAGCTGTTTTTT
15 . . TRBJ1-1 TRBV5-1 CASSLAPARVTEAFF TGCGCCAGCAGCTTGGCGCCAGCACGGGTGACTGAAGCTTTCTTT
14 . . TRBJ1-4 TRBV6-5 CASSPQGLNEKLFF TGTGCCAGCAGTCCACAGGGCCTTAATGAAAAACTGTTTTTT
15 . . TRBJ2-7 TRBV27 CASSSTVLRSYEQYF TGTGCCAGCAGCTCTACGGTCCTCCGCTCCTACGAGCAGTACTTC
15 . TRBD2 TRBJ2-1 TRBV5-4 CASSLDSGRANEQFF TGTGCCAGCAGCTTGGACAGCGGGAGGGCGAATGAGCAGTTCTTC
15 . TRBD2 TRBJ2-4 TRBV6-6 CASSLWTSGKNIQYF TGTGCCAGCAGTTTATGGACTAGCGGCAAAAACATTCAGTACTTC
15 . TRBD2 TRBJ2-7 TRBV7-9 CASSSRLAGGLEQYF TGTGCCAGCAGCTCCCGACTAGCGGGAGGGCTCGAGCAGTACTTC
14 few . TRBJ2-4 TRBV14 CASSRREEGDIQYF TGTGCCAGCAGCCGCAGGGAGGAGGGAGACATTCAGTACTTC